What follows are 24 T cell receptor beta chains derived from one specimen sequenced in a study of blood T cell repertoires in COVID-19. TCRdb's table, derived via immunoSEQ multiplex PCR, lists solely in-frame clones and lacks some. Among 200,000 to 250,000 clones listed, approximately 80% were seen once. Sequenced: PBMCs or T cells enriched from blood (not recorded which). The receptor source for this set is a woman aged 40 to 50 with acute COVID-19.

The V and J genes are TRBV28 and TRBJ1-4, with 7 bases that match TRBD1. From germline, CDR1 is MDHEN and CDR2 SYDVKM. This CDR3 region has 12 residues. V lost 3 bases to trimming and J lost 13 bases; unmatched junction nucleotides: 5. CDR3 in amino acids: CASSLGGQILFF. Here the CDR3 DNA reads TGTGCCAGCAGTTTGGGGGGACAGATACTGTTTTTT.

The CDR3 loop reads CASNNFGGTEAFF. CDR3 coding DNA: TGTGCCAGCAATAATTTTGGGGGGACTGAAGCTTTCTTT. This chain joins TRBV6-1 and TRBJ1-1; D is possibly TRBD1 (5 bases). V dropped 7 bases and J dropped 5 bases, with 14 bases sitting between them. CDR3 length: 13 residues. CDR1 and CDR2 from the germline V gene are MNHNS and SASEGT.

The chain uses TRBV6-2 or TRBV6-3 and TRBJ1-2, with D perhaps matching TRBD1 (5 bases). The CDR3 runs 14 residues. V gave up 6 bases and J gave up 3 bases, with 14 bases separating them. Germline CDR1 and CDR2: MNHEY and SVGEGT. The CDR3 is CASSRFTGDYGYTF. In DNA, the CDR3 is TGTGCCAGCAGCAGATTCACGGGGGACTATGGCTACACCTTC.

The chain joins TRBV10-3 to TRBJ1-1; possibly TRBD1 for D (5 bases). The V and J ends lost 4 bases and 3 bases respectively, with 9 bases between them. Germline V gives CDR1 ENHRY, CDR2 SYGVKD. This CDR3 comprises 13 residues. CDR3 in amino acids: CAISGQGDTEAFF. The CDR3 nucleotides read TGTGCCATCAGTGGTCAGGGTGACACTGAAGCTTTCTTT.

The chain combines TRBV7-2 with TRBJ1-4, with D perhaps TRBD1 (6 bases). Trimming cost V 5 bases and J 4 bases, with 11 bases left between them. The CDR3 runs 14 residues. Germline CDR1 is SGHTA and CDR2 is FQGNSA. This CDR3 is CASSSDRFNEKLFF. CDR3 coding DNA: TGTGCCAGCAGCAGCGACAGGTTTAATGAAAAACTGTTTTTT.

The V gene is TRBV11-3, the J gene TRBJ2-7; 7 positions match TRBD1. This CDR3 is 15 amino acids long. V gave up 4 bases and J gave up 5 bases; unmatched junction bases: 11. Germline loops: CDR1 SGHNT, CDR2 YENEEA. The DNA for the CDR3 is TGTGCCAGCAGCTCAAGACAGGGCCCCATGCACGAGCAGTACTTC. As protein: CASSSRQGPMHEQYF.

The chain has TRBV6-4 and TRBJ1-1; TRBD1 matches at 12 bases. The V and J ends lost 6 bases and 6 bases, in that order; junction bases with no gene match: 5. The CDR3 is made up of 14 amino acids. CDR1 and CDR2 (germline): MRHNA, SNTAGT. In nucleotides, the CDR3 is TGTGCCAGCAGACCGGGACAGGGGGCCCCTGAAGCTTTCTTT. This sequence encodes CASRPGQGAPEAFF.

This chain uses TRBV4-3 with TRBJ2-1; TRBD2 matches 11 bases. There are 15 residues in the CDR3. Germline V gene data show CDR1 as LGHNA and CDR2 as YSLEER. The V segment lost 4 bases and the J segment 5 bases; nucleotides outside the gene matches: 4. The CDR3 nucleotides read TGCGCCAGCAGCCGAAGACTAGCGGGACACAATGAGCAGTTCTTC. It encodes CASSRRLAGHNEQFF.

This clone turned up a few times. The chain joins TRBV28 to TRBJ1-5, with D possibly matching TRBD1 (5 bases). Trimming stripped 4 bases from V and 3 bases from J, with 13 bases between. CDR3 length equals 15 residues. Germline V lookup: CDR1 MDHEN, CDR2 SYDVKM. CDR3 DNA sequence: TGTGCCAGCAGTTCCAGGGTGCACAACAATCAGCCCCAGCATTTT. It translates to CASSSRVHNNQPQHF.

The chain links TRBV2 to TRBJ1-2; the match to TRBD1 covers 8 bases. The germline V gene has CDR1 SNHLY and CDR2 FYNNEI. The CDR3 runs to 13 residues. V lost 4 bases, J lost 8 bases, and 6 bases stayed unmatched. The CDR3 spells CASSGDRPGGYTF. CDR3 DNA: TGTGCCAGCAGTGGGGACAGGCCTGGAGGCTACACCTTC. Using reference TRBV2 and TRBJ1-2 for the parts outside the CDR3, the full variable domain is EPEVTQTPSHQVTQMGQEVILRCVPISNHLYFYWYRQILGQKVEFLVSFYNNEISEKSEIFDDQFSVERPDGSNFTLKIRSTKLEDSAMYFCASSGDRPGGYTFGSGTRLTVV.

V gene TRBV6-1 combines with J gene TRBJ1-4; D remains unclear. This CDR3 contains 15 residues. CDR1 and CDR2 (germline): MNHNS, SASEGT. V was pared by 2 bases and J by 5 bases, with 12 bases between. CDR3 residues: CASSELAGKNEKLFF. The CDR3 nucleotides are TGTGCCAGCAGTGAACTAGCAGGCAAGAATGAAAAACTGTTTTTT.

The chain recombines TRBV5-1 with TRBJ2-7, with 7 bases identical to TRBD2. The length of the CDR3 is 15 residues. The trim removed 2 bases at V and 3 bases at J, leaving 8 bases unmatched. The germline CDR1 and CDR2 sequences are SGHRS and YFSETQ. The CDR3 loop is CASSFRASGDYEQYF. The CDR3 region has the DNA TGCGCCAGCAGCTTCCGGGCCAGCGGGGACTACGAGCAGTACTTC.

The rearrangement uses TRBV4-3 and TRBJ2-1; 7 bases align to TRBD2. The CDR3 length is 15 residues. V trimming: 1 base; J trimming: 6 bases; junction bases outside the gene matches: 6. Germline-derived CDR1 and CDR2 are LGHNA and YSLEER. CDR3 in amino acids: CASSQVAGAGNEQFF. CDR3 bases: TGCGCCAGCAGCCAAGTCGCGGGAGCGGGCAATGAGCAGTTCTTC.

The V call is TRBV19, the J call TRBJ2-5, with 8 bases that match TRBD2. The CDR3 runs to 15 residues. Germline lookup yields CDR1 LNHDA and CDR2 SQIVND (reference sequence). The V segment lost 7 bases and the J segment 5 bases; nucleotides outside the gene matches: 12. The CDR3 nucleotides read TGTGCCAGTAACGGCGGGGGGACCCCCGGGGAGACCCAGTACTTC. Protein sequence: CASNGGGTPGETQYF.

The V and J genes are TRBV6-6 and TRBJ1-2; D perhaps matches TRBD1 (6 bases). Looked up from germline, CDR1 is MNHNY and CDR2 is SVGAGI (reference sequence). This CDR3 has 19 residues. Trimming cost V 6 bases and J 4 bases, with 30 bases left between them. This chain's CDR3 is CASRRTPTGGTRRLYGYTF. The CDR3 DNA reads as TGTGCCAGCAGGCGAACTCCCACGGGTGGGACAAGAAGACTCTATGGCTACACCTTC.

J is TRBJ2-2 and V is TRBV5-1; 8 bases are shared with TRBD2. This CDR3 region has 19 residues. Germline CDR1 SGHRS, CDR2 YFSETQ. V shed 1 base and J 0 bases; nucleotides not matched to a gene: 11. This chain's CDR3 is CASSLPREGKGANTGELFF. In DNA form, the CDR3 reads TGCGCCAGCAGCTTGCCCCGGGAGGGGAAGGGGGCGAACACCGGGGAGCTGTTTTTT.

The chain carries TRBV7-3 and TRBJ2-3; 8 bases fit TRBD1. The germline V gene encodes CDR1 SGHTA and CDR2 FQGTGA. The CDR3 is 15 amino acids. Unmatched junction bases numbered 5, after V lost 5 bases and J lost 1 base. This CDR3 is CASSPDRGRTDTQYF. The CDR3 bases are TGTGCCAGCAGCCCCGACAGGGGTCGCACAGATACGCAGTATTTT.

The rearrangement uses TRBV24-1 and TRBJ1-5, with D perhaps matching TRBD1 (5 bases). This CDR3 has 12 residues. Trimming shortened V by 7 bases and J by 7 bases, and 10 bases separated the two germline ends. CDR1 KGHDR and CDR2 SFDVKD come from the germline V gene. This CDR3 is CATSLGGQPQHF. DNA for the CDR3: TGTGCCACCAGCTTGGGGGGACAGCCCCAGCATTTT.

The chain carries TRBV12-3 or TRBV12-4 and TRBJ2-5; the match to TRBD1 covers 7 bases. The CDR3 sequence is 13 residues long. The junction had 3 bases not matched to a gene; V was cut back by 6 bases and J by 2 bases. The CDR3 loop reads CASRLGQQETQYF. CDR3 sequence (DNA): TGTGCCAGCAGATTGGGACAGCAAGAGACCCAGTACTTC.

The V call is TRBV19, the J call TRBJ2-5; 7 bases fit TRBD1. V dropped 6 bases and J dropped 1; count of bases not matched to a gene: 8. Per the germline V gene, CDR1 is LNHDA and CDR2 is SQIVND (reference sequence). The CDR3 has 15 amino acids. The CDR3 coding sequence is TGTGCCAGTAGCTCCCCAGGACAGGCCCAAGAGACCCAGTACTTC. Its translation: CASSSPGQAQETQYF. The variable domain in full, with the rest retrieved from reference TRBV19 and TRBJ2-5, is DGGITQSPKYLFRKEGQNVTLSCEQNLNHDAMYWYRQDPGQGLRLIYYSQIVNDFQKGDIAEGYSVSREKKESFPLTVTSAQKNPTAFYLCASSSPGQAQETQYFGPGTRLLVL.

The chain links TRBV5-1 to TRBJ2-5; a weak D match, TRBD2 (5 bases). The V gene's germline CDR1 is SGHRS and CDR2 YFSETQ. V was shortened by 5 bases and J by 11 bases, with 28 bases between the two germline ends. The CDR3 runs 16 residues. The DNA for the CDR3 is TGCGCCAGCAGTCTGGCGGTCGGGGTAAACCCAACCACGCAGTACTTC. Translated, it gives CASSLAVGVNPTTQYF.

This chain uses TRBV7-2 with TRBJ2-3, with 10 bases aligning to TRBD2. The CDR3 is made up of 16 amino acids. The germline gives CDR1 SGHTA, CDR2 FQGNSA. V shed 1 base and J 2 bases; nucleotides not matched to a gene: 3. CDR3: CASSLVGTSVTDTQYF. The CDR3 DNA follows: TGTGCCAGCAGCTTAGTCGGGACTAGCGTCACAGATACGCAGTATTTT. The full variable domain, completed using reference TRBV7-2 and TRBJ2-3, is GAGVSQSPSNKVTEKGKDVELRCDPISGHTALYWYRQSLGQGLEFLIYFQGNSAPDKSGLPSDRFSAERTGGSVSTLTIQRTQQEDSAVYLCASSLVGTSVTDTQYFGPGTRLTVL.

This clone was observed a handful of times. The chain's CDR3 is CASSQAGVTEAFF. CDR3 nucleotide sequence: TGTGCCAGCAGCCAAGCGGGGGTCACTGAAGCTTTCTTT. This sequence joins TRBV14 and TRBJ1-1, with D perhaps TRBD1 (5 bases). CDR1 SGHDN and CDR2 FVKESK come from the germline V gene. The V end was cut by 1 base, the J end by 4 bases, with 7 bases between. This CDR3 spans 13 amino acids. Combining the CDR3 with reference TRBV14 and TRBJ1-1 gives the whole variable domain EAGVTQFPSHSVIEKGQTVTLRCDPISGHDNLYWYRRVMGKEIKFLLHFVKESKQDESGMPNNRFLAERTGGTYSTLKVQPAELEDSGVYFCASSQAGVTEAFFGQGTRLTVV.

The J gene is TRBJ2-7, the V gene TRBV30; 9 positions match TRBD2. The CDR3 covers 13 residues. CDR1 is GTSNPN and CDR2 is SVGIG in the germline V gene (reference sequence). With V trimmed by 1 base and J by 6 bases, 4 bases remained unmatched. The CDR3 loop reads CAWSGSGSFEQYF. The CDR3 coding sequence is TGTGCCTGGAGTGGTAGCGGGAGTTTCGAGCAGTACTTC.